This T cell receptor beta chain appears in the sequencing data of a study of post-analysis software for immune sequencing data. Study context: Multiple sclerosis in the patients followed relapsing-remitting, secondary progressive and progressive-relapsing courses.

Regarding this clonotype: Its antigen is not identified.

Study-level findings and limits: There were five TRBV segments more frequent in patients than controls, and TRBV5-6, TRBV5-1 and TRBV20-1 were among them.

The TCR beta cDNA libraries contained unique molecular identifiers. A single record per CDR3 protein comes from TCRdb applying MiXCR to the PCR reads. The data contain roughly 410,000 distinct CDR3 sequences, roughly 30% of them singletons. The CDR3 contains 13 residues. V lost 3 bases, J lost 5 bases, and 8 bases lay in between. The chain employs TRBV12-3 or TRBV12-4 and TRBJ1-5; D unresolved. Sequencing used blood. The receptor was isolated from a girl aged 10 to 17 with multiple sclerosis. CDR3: CASSFINDQPQHF. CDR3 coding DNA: TGTGCCAGCAGTTTTATCAACGATCAGCCCCAGCATTTT.